The 17 T cell receptor beta chains in this list originate from one sample, sequenced in a study of shared clonotypes between healthy human individuals. Measured with immunoSEQ multiplex PCR; TCRdb has only the in-frame clones, and not every one. The repertoire includes about 680,000 clones, 92% of them detected once, and 24% sits in the top ten. Naive CD8 cells lacked CD45RO, underwent positive selection for CCR7 and left out terminally differentiated effector memory CD45RA+ cells. Sequenced sample: naive CD8+ T cells sorted from blood. The receptors derive from a man aged 25 to 45 in good health.

This chain joins TRBV27 and TRBJ1-2, with a tentative D call TRBD1 (6 bases). CDR3 length: 14 residues. Germline-derived CDR1 and CDR2 are MNHEY and SMNVEV (reference sequence). V lost 6 bases and J lost 3, with 14 bases in between. The CDR3, as DNA: TGTGCCAGCAGCCCGCCTACAGGGTACTATGGCTACACCTTC. Amino acids: CASSPPTGYYGYTF.

This chain uses TRBV27 with TRBJ1-5; no reliable D call. This CDR3 is built from 13 residues. CDR1 and CDR2 (germline): MNHEY, SMNVEV (reference sequence). The V end was cut by 5 bases, the J end by 3 bases, with 8 bases between. As DNA, the CDR3 is TGTGCCAGCAGTGGGCAAATCAATCAGCCCCAGCATTTT. Its translation is CASSGQINQPQHF.

J is TRBJ2-5 and V is TRBV11-2; D may correspond to TRBD1 or TRBD2 (6 bases each). Germline V gene sequence: CDR1 SGHAT, CDR2 FQNNGV. The CDR3 is made up of 15 amino acids. Trimming removed 5 bases at V and 5 bases at J, with 18 bases between. CDR3 nucleotides: TGTGCCAGCAGCCCTTGGACGGGGGCTGGTGAGACCCAGTACTTC. Residues: CASSPWTGAGETQYF.

The chain combines TRBV27 with TRBJ2-7, with TRBD2 matching over 7 bases. The CDR3 totals 14 residues. The germline V gene has CDR1 MNHEY and CDR2 SMNVEV (reference sequence). V was pared by 3 bases and J by 1 base, with 3 bases of the junction left unmatched. CDR3 sequence reads: CASSFSSGSYEQYF. CDR3 in DNA: TGTGCCAGCAGTTTCTCTAGCGGTTCCTACGAGCAGTACTTC.

For this clone: Given a much more abundant clone one base away, this may be a read error. The chain combines TRBV5-6 with TRBJ1-1, with D perhaps TRBD1 (6 bases). Germline CDR1 and CDR2: SGHDT and YYEEEE. CDR3 length: 13 amino acids. Trimming took off 3 bases at V and 0 bases at J, with 6 bases between the two ends. The CDR3 coding sequence is TGTGCCAGCAGCTGGACAGTGAACACTGAAGCTTTCTTT. It yields the protein CASSWTVNTEAFF.

The V gene is TRBV11-2, the J gene TRBJ2-7; TRBD2 matches 13 bases. V lost 5 bases and J lost 3; bases outside the gene matches: 7. Germline assignment: CDR1 SGHAT and CDR2 FQNNGV. The CDR3 is 16 residues long. The CDR3 DNA follows: TGTGCCAGCAGCCCGCAGGGACTAGCGGGAATCTACGAGCAGTACTTC. Translation: CASSPQGLAGIYEQYF.

The J gene is TRBJ2-3, the V gene TRBV12-5; 9 positions match TRBD1. The length of the CDR3 is 17 residues. The J segment lost 3 bases and the V segment lost 2 bases, leaving 9 bases of the junction unmatched. Germline V lookup: CDR1 LGHNT, CDR2 FRNRAP. The CDR3 region is CASGLSRQGVMTDTQYF. The CDR3, as DNA: TGTGCTAGTGGTTTGTCCCGACAGGGGGTAATGACAGATACGCAGTATTTT. The variable domain in full, with the rest retrieved from reference TRBV12-5 and TRBJ2-3, is DARVTQTPRHKVTEMGQEVTMRCQPILGHNTVFWYRQTMMQGLELLAYFRNRAPLDDSGMPKDRFSAEMPDATLATLKIQPSEPRDSAVYFCASGLSRQGVMTDTQYFGPGTRLTVL.

V usage is TRBV5-1 and J usage is TRBJ2-7; no clear D. V dropped 4 bases and J dropped 3 bases, with 14 bases sitting between them. Germline loops: CDR1 SGHRS, CDR2 YFSETQ. This CDR3 is 14 amino acids long. The CDR3 bases are TGCGCCAGCAGCAAGGGTCTCAAGGACTACGAGCAGTACTTC. Its translation: CASSKGLKDYEQYF.

The chain joins TRBV9 to TRBJ2-2; 9 bases align to TRBD2. The germline V gene has CDR1 SGDLS and CDR2 YYNGEE. This CDR3 is 17 amino acids long. V was pared by 2 bases and J by 6 bases, with 11 bases of the junction left unmatched. CDR3 sequence: CASSVTGRAGGSGELFF. Written as DNA, the CDR3 is TGTGCCAGCAGCGTCACCGGGCGAGCGGGAGGTTCCGGGGAGCTGTTTTTT.

The chain links TRBV7-9 to TRBJ1-2; no definite D call. Germline assignment: CDR1 SEHNR and CDR2 FQNEAQ (reference sequence). The CDR3 is 15 residues long. V lost 4 bases and J lost 3, with 15 bases in between. The CDR3: CASSSFFDPDYGYTF. CDR3 sequence (DNA): TGTGCCAGCAGCTCTTTTTTCGACCCCGACTATGGCTACACCTTC.

V and J are TRBV9 and TRBJ1-1; D unresolved. The CDR3 is 15 residues long. The germline V gene has CDR1 SGDLS and CDR2 YYNGEE. V was cut by 10 bases and J by 1 base, with 20 bases left in between. Written as DNA, the CDR3 is TGTGCCTCGGGAGGGATCCCTGGCGCGAACACTGAAGCTTTCTTT. It yields the protein CASGGIPGANTEAFF.

The CDR3 spells CASSLSGYQYF. CDR3 sequence (DNA): TGTGCCAGCAGTCTCTCGGGGTACCAGTACTTC. The chain joins TRBV28 to TRBJ2-5; TRBD2 might be the D (5 bases). The CDR3 totals 11 residues. Germline assignment: CDR1 MDHEN and CDR2 SYDVKM. V was cut by 5 bases and J by 10 bases, with 11 bases left in between.

V gene TRBV13 combines with J gene TRBJ1-2; TRBD1 matches 10 bases. J gave up 6 bases and V 5 bases, and 6 bases lay outside the gene matches. The CDR3 runs 14 residues. Germline V gene sequence: CDR1 PRHDT, CDR2 FYEKMQ (reference sequence). The CDR3 DNA reads TGTGCCAGCAGCCCCCCCGGGACAGGGGATGGCTACACCTTC. Protein sequence: CASSPPGTGDGYTF. Looking up the rest from reference TRBV13 and TRBJ1-2 gives the full variable domain: AAGVIQSPRHLIKEKRETATLKCYPIPRHDTVYWYQQGPGQDPQFLISFYEKMQSDKGSIPDRFSAQQFSDYHSELNMSSLELGDSALYFCASSPPGTGDGYTFGSGTRLTVV.

This chain joins TRBV18 and TRBJ2-3; TRBD2 aligns across 13 bases. The CDR3 totals 18 residues. J gave up 0 bases and V 3 bases, and 6 bases lay outside the gene matches. Germline V gene sequence: CDR1 KGHSH, CDR2 LQKENI. The CDR3, as DNA: TGTGCCAGCTCACCGAGACTAGCGGGAGGCCCTAGCACAGATACGCAGTATTTT. Its translation is CASSPRLAGGPSTDTQYF.

This chain joins TRBV4-1 and TRBJ2-7; D not resolved. Germline V gene lookup returns CDR1 MGHRA and CDR2 YSYEKL. V lost 0 bases to trimming and J lost 7 bases, with 10 bases between them. The CDR3 extends over 13 amino acids. CDR3: CASSQDRSGEQYF. CDR3 bases: TGCGCCAGCAGCCAAGATCGGTCCGGGGAGCAGTACTTC.

DNA of the CDR3: TGTGCCAGTAGTATACTGGACGGTGAAGCTTTCTTT. Translation: CASSILDGEAFF. The V and J genes are TRBV19 and TRBJ1-1; D is ambiguous. The germline gives CDR1 LNHDA, CDR2 SQIVND (reference sequence). The CDR3 spans 12 residues. V was trimmed by 2 bases and J by 7 bases, leaving 8 bases between them. Full variable domain (missing parts from reference TRBV19 and TRBJ1-1): DGGITQSPKYLFRKEGQNVTLSCEQNLNHDAMYWYRQDPGQGLRLIYYSQIVNDFQKGDIAEGYSVSREKKESFPLTVTSAQKNPTAFYLCASSILDGEAFFGQGTRLTVV.

The rearrangement uses TRBV7-3 and TRBJ2-3; tentatively, D is TRBD1 (5 bases). Between the trimmed V and J ends, which lost 3 bases and 3 bases, there was a span of 13 bases. Germline values: CDR1 SGHTA, CDR2 FQGTGA. CDR3 length: 15 residues. The CDR3 loop is CASSLKGMWTDTQYF. As DNA, the CDR3 is TGTGCCAGCAGCTTGAAGGGGATGTGGACAGATACGCAGTATTTT.